Presented here are 16 T cell receptor beta chains from one specimen sequenced in a study of cytomegalovirus exposure and HLA in healthy donors. Both 60 Vbeta primers and 13 Jbeta primers went into the PCR. The table came from immunoSEQ multiplex PCR; TCRdb's copy has only in-frame clones and leaves some out. The sample lists fewer than 200,000 clones; roughly 88% were seen once. Source material: PBMCs. The receptors come from a girl aged 2 to 9 in good health and CMV-seropositive.

This chain joins TRBV2 and TRBJ1-1; D is perhaps TRBD1 (5 bases). Germline V CDR1 and CDR2: SNHLY, FYNNEI. The CDR3 totals 13 residues. The germline V and J ends were trimmed by 11 bases and 1 base, with 14 bases remaining between them. CDR3 region: CAEQNQGNTEAFF. The DNA for the CDR3 is TGTGCCGAACAGAACCAGGGGAACACTGAAGCTTTCTTT.

V and J are TRBV27 and TRBJ2-7; 13 nucleotides agree with TRBD2. The CDR3 consists of 15 residues. CDR1 and CDR2 (germline): MNHEY, SMNVEV (reference sequence). Unmatched junction bases numbered 6, after V lost 6 bases and J lost 4 bases. The chain's CDR3 is CASSPGTSGTYEQYF. The CDR3 coding sequence is TGTGCCAGCAGCCCCGGGACTAGCGGGACGTACGAGCAGTACTTC.

The chain recombines TRBV2 with TRBJ2-3; weak D call: TRBD2 (6 bases). This CDR3 contains 15 residues. V lost 7 bases and J 0 bases, leaving 14 bases between the germline ends. Germline CDR1 and CDR2: SNHLY and FYNNEI. DNA for the CDR3: TGTGCCAGCAAGGGCTTAGCGGATAGCACAGATACGCAGTATTTT. It translates to CASKGLADSTDTQYF. Using reference TRBV2 and TRBJ2-3 for the parts outside the CDR3, the full variable domain is EPEVTQTPSHQVTQMGQEVILRCVPISNHLYFYWYRQILGQKVEFLVSFYNNEISEKSEIFDDQFSVERPDGSNFTLKIRSTKLEDSAMYFCASKGLADSTDTQYFGPGTRLTVL.

The chain recombines TRBV13 with TRBJ1-2, with D tentatively TRBD1 (6 bases). The CDR3 consists of 15 residues. Germline CDR1 PRHDT, CDR2 FYEKMQ (reference sequence). V lost 7 bases and J lost 3, with 18 bases in between. The CDR3: CASTENRVLDYGYTF. CDR3 nucleotides: TGTGCCAGCACCGAGAACAGGGTATTAGACTATGGCTACACCTTC.

The CDR3 reads CASSGYQGESYEQYF. CDR3 nucleotides: TGTGCCAGCAGTGGTTATCAGGGGGAATCCTACGAGCAGTACTTC. The chain links TRBV6-1 to TRBJ2-7, with 7 bases fitting TRBD1. The CDR3 length is 15 residues. Germline-derived CDR1 and CDR2 are MNHNS and SASEGT. Trimming removed 4 bases from V and 1 base from J; junction bases left unmatched: 7.

The gene calls are TRBV6-1 and TRBJ2-2; 8 bases align to TRBD1. V was pared by 6 bases and J by 4 bases, with 1 base of the junction left unmatched. The V gene's germline CDR1 is MNHNS and CDR2 SASEGT. This CDR3 spans 13 amino acids. This chain's CDR3 is CASRDRATGELFF. The CDR3 nucleotides are TGTGCCAGCAGGGACAGGGCCACCGGGGAGCTGTTTTTT.

V and J are TRBV5-1 and TRBJ2-1; D remains unclear. Germline CDR1 SGHRS, CDR2 YFSETQ. Trimming took off 0 bases at V and 5 bases at J, with 6 bases between the two ends. This CDR3 has 13 amino acids. CDR3 protein: CASSLATDNEQFF. CDR3 DNA sequence: TGCGCCAGCAGCTTGGCCACGGACAATGAGCAGTTCTTC.

The V call is TRBV13, the J call TRBJ1-2; a possible D gene is TRBD1 (6 bases). V lost 6 bases and J 7 bases, leaving 15 bases between the germline ends. The CDR3 spans 13 residues. CDR1 and CDR2 (germline): PRHDT, FYEKMQ (reference sequence). The CDR3 DNA follows: TGTGCCAGCAGGAACGAGGGGGGGGGTGGCTACACCTTC. Encoded protein: CASRNEGGGGYTF. Looking up the rest from reference TRBV13 and TRBJ1-2 gives the full variable domain: AAGVIQSPRHLIKEKRETATLKCYPIPRHDTVYWYQQGPGQDPQFLISFYEKMQSDKGSIPDRFSAQQFSDYHSELNMSSLELGDSALYFCASRNEGGGGYTFGSGTRLTVV.

This sequence joins TRBV2 and TRBJ2-7, with D tentatively TRBD1 (6 bases). V was clipped by 6 bases and J by 2 bases, with 11 bases between them. This CDR3 is 13 amino acids long. Germline V gene lookup returns CDR1 SNHLY and CDR2 FYNNEI. CDR3 nucleotide sequence: TGTGCCAGCAGCGACAGGTCTCCCTACGAGCAGTACTTC. Translation gives CASSDRSPYEQYF.

The V call is TRBV2, the J call TRBJ2-7; TRBD1 is a possible D gene (6 bases). CDR1 is SNHLY and CDR2 is FYNNEI in the germline V gene. The CDR3 has 15 residues. Between the trimmed V and J ends, which lost 4 bases and 0 bases, there was a span of 13 bases. The DNA for the CDR3 is TGTGCCAGCAGTGGGACAGTCTTAAGCTCCTACGAGCAGTACTTC. This codes for CASSGTVLSSYEQYF.

V gene TRBV6-1 combines with J gene TRBJ1-1; perhaps TRBD1 as D (5 bases). The V and J ends lost 1 base and 7 bases respectively, with 7 bases between them. Looked up from germline, CDR1 is MNHNS and CDR2 is SASEGT. The CDR3 is 12 residues long. For the CDR3, the DNA is TGTGCCAGCAGTGAAGGGACAAATGAAGCTTTCTTT. Protein sequence: CASSEGTNEAFF.

This clone appeared once. The CDR3 is CATGLAGVTGELFF. As DNA, the CDR3 is TGTGCCACCGGACTAGCGGGAGTCACCGGGGAGCTGTTTTTT. The chain joins TRBV6-5 to TRBJ2-2; 13 nucleotides align to TRBD2. Germline values: CDR1 MNHEY, CDR2 SVGAGI. The J segment lost 4 bases and the V segment lost 10 bases, leaving 3 bases of the junction unmatched. This CDR3 is built from 14 residues.

This chain connects TRBV13 to TRBJ1-1; no firm D call. With 1 base removed from V and 2 bases from J, the gap between germline ends came to 8 bases. The CDR3 runs to 14 residues. Germline-derived CDR1 and CDR2 are PRHDT and FYEKMQ (reference sequence). CDR3 nucleotides: TGTGCCAGCAGCTTAGCCCCTCCTAACACTGAAGCTTTCTTT. This gives the protein CASSLAPPNTEAFF.

The chain has TRBV11-1 and TRBJ1-4; 7 nucleotides match TRBD1. Germline V lookup: CDR1 SGHAT, CDR2 FQDESV (reference sequence). The CDR3 has 14 residues. The V and J ends lost 2 bases and 8 bases, in that order; junction bases with no gene match: 5. DNA of the CDR3: TGTGCCAGCAGCTTATGGGGACAGCAGGAAAAACTGTTTTTT. It yields the protein CASSLWGQQEKLFF.

The chain links TRBV15 to TRBJ2-7; TRBD2 aligns across 8 bases. The germline gives CDR1 LNHNV, CDR2 YYDKDF (reference sequence). The CDR3 length is 16 residues. V gave up 1 base and J gave up 0 bases; unmatched junction bases: 5. CDR3 nucleotides: TGTGCCACCAGCAGAGTCAGCGGGACTAGCTCCTACGAGCAGTACTTC. Amino acids: CATSRVSGTSSYEQYF.

The rearrangement uses TRBV6-5 and TRBJ2-2; D may be TRBD2 (5 bases). The CDR3 loop spans 16 amino acids. The V gene lost 2 bases and the J gene lost 4 bases, with 14 bases spanning the gap. CDR1 and CDR2 from the germline V gene are MNHEY and SVGAGI. Written as DNA, the CDR3 is TGTGCCAGCAGTTACGTAGGAGGCCGGGGCACCGGGGAGCTGTTTTTT. Its translation is CASSYVGGRGTGELFF.